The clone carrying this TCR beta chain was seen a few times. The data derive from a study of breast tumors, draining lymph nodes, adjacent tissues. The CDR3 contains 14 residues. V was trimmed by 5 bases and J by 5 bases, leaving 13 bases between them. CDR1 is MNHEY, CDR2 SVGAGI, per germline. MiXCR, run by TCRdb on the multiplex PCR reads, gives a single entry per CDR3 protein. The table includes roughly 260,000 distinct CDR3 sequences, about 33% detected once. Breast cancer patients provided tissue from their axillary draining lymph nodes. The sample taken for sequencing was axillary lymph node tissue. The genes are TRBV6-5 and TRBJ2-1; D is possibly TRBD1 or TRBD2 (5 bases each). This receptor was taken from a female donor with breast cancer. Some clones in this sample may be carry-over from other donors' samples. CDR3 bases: TGTGCCAGCAGTCACCTCCGGGGCCACAATGAGCAGTTCTTC. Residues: CASSHLRGHNEQFF.